A selection of T cell receptor beta chains follows, all from one sample in a study of vaccination effects on CD4 cells after COVID-19. This table comes from immunoSEQ multiplex PCR, and its TCRdb copy is limited to in-frame clones, with some not included. The sample carries almost 15,000 clones, around 75% recorded once. No antigen is known for these receptors. Sequencing was performed on CD4+ T cells from PBMCs cultured with HCoV-NL63 spike peptides, taken after COVID-19 vaccination. All receptors come from a human donor who received a COVID-19 vaccine. Both conserved end residues are part of each CDR3. D genes are given only for firm matches. Size is omitted from some rows. Given values are once, few, many or a class for expanded clones.

.	TRBJ1-2	TRBV5-6	.	CASSNPGTFVGYTF	TGTGCCAGCAGTAACCCCGGGACATTTGTGGGCTACACCTTC
.	TRBJ1-2	TRBV3-1/TRBV3-2	.	CASSQLGLLYTF	TGTGCCAGCAGCCAATTGGGGCTTCTCTACACCTTC
.	TRBJ1-4	TRBV15	once	CATSRSTGGPTNEKLFF	TGTGCCACCAGCAGAAGCACCGGGGGACCAACTAATGAAAAACTGTTTTTT
TRBD1	TRBJ1-3	TRBV5-6	.	CASSLVGQTNTIYF	TGTGCCAGCAGCTTGGTGGGACAGACAAACACCATATATTTT
TRBD1	TRBJ2-2	TRBV27	.	CASRLGQGNGELFF	TGTGCCAGCAGACTAGGACAGGGTAACGGGGAGCTGTTTTTT
TRBD2	TRBJ2-7	TRBV5-6	.	CASSLTLGGLAGDEQYF	TGTGCCAGCAGCTTAACCTTAGGAGGACTAGCGGGGGACGAGCAGTACTTC
.	TRBJ1-4	TRBV28	.	CASSTEGEANEKLFF	TGTGCCAGCAGCACCGAGGGGGAGGCTAATGAAAAACTGTTTTTT
.	TRBJ2-6	TRBV19	.	CASSLDSQLSGANVLTF	TGTGCCAGTAGCTTGGACAGCCAACTCTCTGGGGCCAACGTCCTGACTTTC
.	TRBJ2-1	TRBV4-1	few	CASSQRSEVGEQFF	TGCGCCAGCAGCCAACGGTCCGAGGTTGGTGAGCAGTTCTTC
.	TRBJ1-1	TRBV7-9	.	CASSLDKGPGTEAFF	TGTGCCAGCAGCTTAGATAAGGGGCCAGGCACTGAAGCTTTCTTT
.	TRBJ2-7	TRBV5-4	once	CASTIPGGAGPWVF	TGTGCCAGCACCATACCCGGTGGGGCGGGGCCGTGGGTCTTC
.	TRBJ2-2	TRBV9	.	CASSVEPGELFF	TGTGCCAGCAGCGTAGAACCCGGGGAGCTGTTTTTT
.	TRBJ1-5	TRBV27	.	CASSLSAGQPQHF	TGTGCCAGCAGTTTAAGTGCAGGCCAGCCCCAGCATTTT
.	TRBJ2-1	TRBV20-1	.	CSARENNEQFF	TGCAGTGCTAGAGAAAACAATGAGCAGTTCTTC
.	TRBJ1-6	TRBV19	.	CASNALGASSYNSPLHF	TGTGCCAGTAACGCCCTTGGGGCAAGCTCCTATAATTCACCCCTCCACTTT
.	TRBJ2-5	TRBV6-5	.	CASSYSGGRAETQYF	TGTGCCAGCAGTTACTCCGGGGGCAGGGCGGAGACCCAGTACTTC
.	TRBJ2-3	TRBV5-4	.	CASSLDPHSPGPDTQYF	TGTGCCAGCAGCTTGGATCCCCACTCCCCGGGCCCAGATACGCAGTATTTT
TRBD1	TRBJ1-2	TRBV3-1/TRBV3-2	.	CASSQGTGENSYGYTF	TGTGCCAGCAGCCAAGGGACAGGGGAGAATTCCTATGGCTACACCTTC
.	TRBJ2-1	TRBV4-2	.	CASSQARSDNEQFF	TGTGCCAGCAGCCAAGCCCGAAGCGACAATGAGCAGTTCTTC
.	TRBJ2-2	TRBV7-7	once	CASSLERSHTGELFF	TGTGCTAGCAGCTTAGAACGGAGTCACACCGGGGAGCTGTTTTTT
.	TRBJ2-4	TRBV6-5	.	CASSYPPGQKNIQYF	TGTGCCAGCAGTTACCCTCCCGGACAGAAAAACATTCAGTACTTC
TRBD1	TRBJ2-1	TRBV5-4	.	CASSLRGLHNEQFF	TGTGCCAGCAGCTTGAGGGGGCTCCACAATGAGCAGTTCTTC
.	TRBJ1-1	TRBV29-1	.	CSVGPRLNTEAFF	TGCAGCGTTGGGCCCCGATTGAACACTGAAGCTTTCTTT
TRBD1	TRBJ1-1	TRBV7-8	.	CASSYRQGATEAFF	TGTGCCAGCAGCTACAGACAGGGGGCGACTGAAGCTTTCTTT
TRBD2	TRBJ2-3	TRBV18	.	CASSPQGLAGGDTQYF	TGTGCCAGCTCACCACAGGGACTAGCGGGAGGTGATACGCAGTATTTT
TRBD2	TRBJ2-7	TRBV3-1/TRBV3-2	.	CASSRISGGRADEQYF	TGTGCCAGCAGCCGTATTTCTGGCGGGAGAGCGGACGAGCAGTACTTC
TRBD1	TRBJ2-1	TRBV5-4	.	CASSARTGGGEQFF	TGTGCCAGCAGCGCGCGGACAGGGGGTGGTGAGCAGTTCTTC
TRBD2	TRBJ2-2	TRBV7-9	once	CASSASGANTGELFF	TGTGCCAGCAGCGCTAGCGGGGCGAACACCGGGGAGCTGTTTTTT
.	TRBJ1-2	TRBV4-1	.	CASSLEHESALGNGYTF	TGCGCCAGCAGCCTCGAACATGAATCCGCCCTGGGAAATGGCTACACCTTC
TRBD1	TRBJ1-4	TRBV9	.	CASSPGQGGTNEKLFF	TGTGCCAGCAGCCCGGGACAGGGGGGCACTAATGAAAAACTGTTTTTT
TRBD1	TRBJ1-3	TRBV18	.	CASSLGTGADGNTIYF	TGTGCCAGCTCACTCGGGACAGGGGCTGATGGAAACACCATATATTTT
.	TRBJ1-1	TRBV9	.	CASSVGWGVNTEAFF	TGTGCCAGCAGCGTAGGGTGGGGCGTGAACACTGAAGCTTTCTTT
.	TRBJ1-3	TRBV19	.	CASSARIFGNTIYF	TGTGCCAGTAGTGCCCGGATTTTCGGAAACACCATATATTTT
.	TRBJ1-6	TRBV7-2	once	CASSLKWGESPLHF	TGTGCCAGCAGCTTAAAATGGGGTGAGTCACCCCTCCACTTT
TRBD1	TRBJ1-2	TRBV6-2/TRBV6-3	.	CASSYATGGSGYTF	TGTGCCAGCAGTTACGCTACAGGGGGCTCTGGCTACACCTTC
.	TRBJ2-7	TRBV7-8	.	CASSLVSWAGLTYEQYF	TGTGCCAGCAGCTTAGTTTCTTGGGCAGGACTAACCTACGAGCAGTACTTC
.	TRBJ1-2	TRBV5-6	.	CASSLAARSGYTF	TGTGCCAGCAGCTTGGCGGCGAGGAGTGGCTACACCTTC
.	TRBJ2-2	TRBV4-1	.	CASSQDNSGPGELFF	TGCGCCAGCAGCCAAGATAACAGCGGCCCCGGGGAGCTGTTTTTT
.	TRBJ1-2	TRBV6-5	.	CASTQVAYGYTF	TGTGCCAGCACACAGGTGGCTTATGGCTACACCTTC
.	TRBJ2-4	TRBV3-1/TRBV3-2	.	CASSSRDRQYF	TGTGCCAGCAGCTCCAGGGACCGCCAGTACTTC
TRBD1	TRBJ2-5	TRBV7-9	.	CASSYQTGRETQYF	TGTGCCAGCAGCTACCAGACAGGGAGAGAGACCCAGTACTTC
.	TRBJ2-3	TRBV15	once	CATSRDTGARTDTQYF	TGTGCCACCAGCAGAGATACGGGGGCGCGGACAGATACGCAGTATTTT
.	TRBJ2-7	TRBV28	.	CASSSPTVSEQYF	TGTGCCAGCAGTTCACCGACAGTCTCCGAGCAGTACTTC
.	TRBJ1-2	TRBV27	once	CASSLRGVEGYGYTF	TGTGCCAGCAGTTTACGAGGGGTAGAAGGCTATGGCTACACCTTC
.	TRBJ1-5	TRBV7-2	.	CASSLAGSRNQPQHF	TGTGCCAGCAGCTTAGCAGGCAGTCGCAATCAGCCCCAGCATTTT
TRBD2	TRBJ2-1	TRBV7-9	.	CASSLRTSGGYNEQFF	TGTGCCAGCAGCCTCCGGACTAGCGGGGGGTACAATGAGCAGTTCTTC
TRBD1	TRBJ2-7	TRBV2	.	CASSTTGTDYEQYF	TGTGCCAGCAGTACAACCGGGACAGACTACGAGCAGTACTTC
.	TRBJ1-4	TRBV4-1	.	CASSQGGLRGSKETNEKLFF	TGCGCCAGCAGCCAAGGGGGCCTTAGGGGTAGCAAGGAAACTAATGAAAAACTGTTTTTT
TRBD1	TRBJ1-2	TRBV18	.	CASSPAGTGVDYGYTF	TGTGCCAGCTCACCAGCGGGTACAGGGGTGGACTATGGCTACACCTTC
.	TRBJ2-3	TRBV30	.	CAWSVQGTDTQYF	TGTGCCTGGAGTGTACAGGGAACAGATACGCAGTATTTT
.	TRBJ1-1	TRBV7-9	.	CASSLPGLSAEAFF	TGTGCCAGCAGCCTACCGGGCTTATCCGCTGAAGCTTTCTTT